Listed here are 17 T cell receptor beta chains from one sample, sequenced in a study of blood T cells in healthy people across ages. The authors ran a second PCR of 7 to 11 cycles using a sample-barcoded 5' primer and a J-beta primer mix. TCRdb re-derived calls from the 5' RACE reads in MiXCR, one entry per CDR3 protein. The sample carries roughly 1,800,000 distinct CDR3 sequences, around half recorded once. The sequenced sample consisted of blood. The receptor set was obtained from a woman in her 40s in good health.

This clonotype appeared a few times. The chain recombines TRBV20-1 with TRBJ2-3; no definite D call. Germline values: CDR1 DFQATT, CDR2 SNEGSKA (reference sequence). The CDR3 length is 13 residues. The V end was cut by 5 bases, the J end by 2 bases, with 11 bases between. CDR3 loop: CSASDAATDTQYF. CDR3 nucleotides: TGCAGTGCTTCTGACGCGGCCACAGATACGCAGTATTTT.

The chain couples TRBV6-2 or TRBV6-3 to TRBJ2-3, with 16 bases aligning to TRBD2. The CDR3 sequence is 16 residues long. Trimming removed 8 bases from V and 6 bases from J; junction bases left unmatched: 8. Germline values: CDR1 MNHEY, CDR2 SVGEGT. The chain's CDR3 is CASGEGLAGGLDTQYF. The DNA for the CDR3 is TGTGCCAGCGGAGAGGGACTAGCGGGGGGGCTTGATACGCAGTATTTT.

This clonotype appeared once. The chain carries TRBV29-1 and TRBJ2-5; 14 bases fit TRBD2. The CDR3 totals 16 residues. With 6 bases clipped from V and 3 bases from J, the junction kept 9 bases outside the gene matches. Germline V lookup: CDR1 SQVTM, CDR2 ANQGSEA. The CDR3 nucleotides read TGCAGCGTCCGGGGGACGGGACTAGCGGGGGAAGAGACCCAGTACTTC. Translated: CSVRGTGLAGEETQYF.

The genes are TRBV12-3 or TRBV12-4 and TRBJ2-1; a weak D match, TRBD2 (6 bases). This CDR3 is 15 amino acids long. Trimming shortened V by 3 bases and J by 6 bases, and 15 bases separated the two germline ends. CDR3 in DNA: TGTGCCAGCAGTTTTGCCCTCCGGGGGAGCAATGAGCAGTTCTTC. The encoded protein is CASSFALRGSNEQFF.

Many counts were recorded for this clonotype. Germline is not matched at one junction end, which may reflect a read error. The chain links TRBV12-3 or TRBV12-4 to TRBJ2-3, with D perhaps TRBD1 or TRBD2 (6 bases each). This CDR3 comprises 14 residues. DNA for the CDR3: TGTGCCAGCAGCTTAGGGGGAGGCGCAGATACGCAGTATTTT. Protein product: CASSLGGGADTQYF.

V gene TRBV25-1 combines with J gene TRBJ2-7; tentatively, D is TRBD2 (6 bases). The end of the DNA fits TRBJ2-5 better, so the J call may be wrong. The CDR3 extends over 15 amino acids. Germline lookup yields CDR1 MGHDK and CDR2 SYGVNS. In DNA form, the CDR3 reads TGTGCCAGCAGTGACCTAGGTAGCGGATCGGAGACCCAGTACTTC. Its protein product is CASSDLGSGSETQYF.

J is TRBJ2-5 and V is TRBV12-3 or TRBV12-4, with TRBD1 identical over 7 bases. V was clipped by 4 bases and J by 11 bases; unmatched bases: 13. This CDR3 comprises 14 residues. The CDR3 DNA is TGTGCCAGCAGTTCCCAGACAGGGATGGAAGAGCAGTACTTC. Protein product: CASSSQTGMEEQYF.

The rearrangement joins TRBV5-1 to TRBJ2-5, with D unclear. Trimming took 6 bases from V and 11 from J, leaving 20 bases between them. The germline V gene encodes CDR1 SGHRS and CDR2 YFSETQ. The CDR3 is made up of 13 amino acids. CDR3 nucleotide sequence: TGCGCCAGCACACGAGGTGGTAGCTTGGAGCAGTACTTC. This gives the protein CASTRGGSLEQYF.

The chain combines TRBV7-2 with TRBJ2-7; no reliable D call. Trimming left V 0 bases short and J 3 bases short, with 12 bases between. CDR3 size: 15 residues. Looked up from germline, CDR1 is SGHTA and CDR2 is FQGNSA. The CDR3 bases are TGTGCCAGCAGCTTAGCGGCGACCCTTAGCTACGAGCAGTACTTC. This translates into CASSLAATLSYEQYF. The full variable domain, its missing parts supplied by reference TRBV7-2 and TRBJ2-7, is GAGVSQSPSNKVTEKGKDVELRCDPISGHTALYWYRQSLGQGLEFLIYFQGNSAPDKSGLPSDRFSAERTGGSVSTLTIQRTQQEDSAVYLCASSLAATLSYEQYFGPGTRLTVT.

In this sample, this clonotype turned up a few times. V gene TRBV4-3 combines with J gene TRBJ2-5; TRBD2 aligns across 7 bases. V shed 0 bases and J 10 bases; nucleotides not matched to a gene: 2. Germline lookup yields CDR1 LGHNA and CDR2 YSLEER. The CDR3 sequence is 12 residues long. DNA for the CDR3: TGCGCCAGCAGCCAAGATGGCGGGGGCCAGTACTTC. Translation gives CASSQDGGGQYF.

This clonotype was seen a handful of times. The chain is built from TRBV20-1 and TRBJ2-6; a weak D match, TRBD1 (6 bases). Per germline, CDR1 DFQATT and CDR2 SNEGSKA (reference sequence). V was cut by 6 bases and J by 2 bases, with 14 bases left in between. This CDR3 is 15 amino acids long. CDR3 loop: CSASVGGAGANVLTF. The CDR3 DNA reads TGCAGTGCCAGTGTTGGGGGCGCTGGGGCCAACGTCCTGACTTTC.

The V call is TRBV20-1, the J call TRBJ2-7; D ambiguous. Germline V gives CDR1 DFQATT, CDR2 SNEGSKA (reference sequence). The V and J ends lost 2 bases and 3 bases respectively, with 14 bases between them. There are 14 residues in the CDR3. This CDR3 is CSARSPLDGYEQYF. The CDR3 coding sequence is TGCAGTGCTAGAAGCCCTCTGGACGGCTACGAGCAGTACTTC.

The rearrangement joins TRBV20-1 to TRBJ2-3, with 12 bases fitting TRBD2. The ends lost 3 bases at V and 6 bases at J; junction bases unmatched: 13. Germline V lookup: CDR1 DFQATT, CDR2 SNEGSKA (reference sequence). This CDR3 spans 17 amino acids. CDR3 sequence (DNA): TGCAGTGCTAGCGGGCTAGCGGGGGGGCCGCAAAGGGATACGCAGTATTTT. It is translated as CSASGLAGGPQRDTQYF.

The V gene is TRBV7-8, the J gene TRBJ2-1; 7 bases are shared with TRBD2. The CDR3 is 16 amino acids. The V segment lost 6 bases and the J segment 0 bases; nucleotides outside the gene matches: 8. Per the germline V gene, CDR1 is SGHVS and CDR2 is FQNEAQ. For the CDR3, the DNA is TGTGCCAGCAGACCTAGCGGAGGAGGCTCCTACAATGAGCAGTTCTTC. As protein: CASRPSGGGSYNEQFF.

The chain uses TRBV2 and TRBJ2-3; TRBD2 is a possible D gene (7 bases). Germline loops: CDR1 SNHLY, CDR2 FYNNEI. V gave up 8 bases and J gave up 5 bases, with 14 bases separating them. The CDR3 length is 13 residues. DNA for the CDR3: TGTGCCAGCGAACAAGGGGGGGAAGATACGCAGTATTTT. Its translation: CASEQGGEDTQYF.

The gene calls are TRBV29-1 and TRBJ1-1; D unresolved. Germline loops: CDR1 SQVTM, CDR2 ANQGSEA. This CDR3 region has 12 residues. The V gene lost 4 bases and the J gene lost 0 bases, with 6 bases spanning the gap. The CDR3 DNA reads as TGCAGCGTTGTCGGGGTGAACACTGAAGCTTTCTTT. Translated: CSVVGVNTEAFF.

The J gene is TRBJ1-1, the V gene TRBV7-9; D is possibly TRBD1 (5 bases). This CDR3 has 14 residues. V was cut by 5 bases and J by 6 bases, with 16 bases left in between. Germline CDR1 and CDR2: SEHNR and FQNEAQ (reference sequence). CDR3 nucleotides: TGTGCCAGCAGCCCGACGCTCTCGGGGGCTGAAGCTTTCTTT. Protein: CASSPTLSGAEAFF.